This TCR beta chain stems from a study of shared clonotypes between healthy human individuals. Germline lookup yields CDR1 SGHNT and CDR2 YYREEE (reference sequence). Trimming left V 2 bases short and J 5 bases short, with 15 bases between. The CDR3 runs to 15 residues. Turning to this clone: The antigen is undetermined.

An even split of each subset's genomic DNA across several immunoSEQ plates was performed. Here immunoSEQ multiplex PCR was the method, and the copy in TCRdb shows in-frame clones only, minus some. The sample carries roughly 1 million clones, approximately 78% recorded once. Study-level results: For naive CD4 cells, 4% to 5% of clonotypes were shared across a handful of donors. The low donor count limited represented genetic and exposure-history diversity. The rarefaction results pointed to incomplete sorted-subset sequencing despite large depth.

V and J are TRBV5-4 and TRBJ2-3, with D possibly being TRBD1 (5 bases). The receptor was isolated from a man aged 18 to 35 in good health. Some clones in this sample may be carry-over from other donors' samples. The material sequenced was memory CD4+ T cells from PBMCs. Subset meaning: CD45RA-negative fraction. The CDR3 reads CASSFYVQRGDTQYF. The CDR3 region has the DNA TGTGCCAGCAGCTTCTACGTCCAAAGGGGAGATACGCAGTATTTT.